This T cell receptor (beta chain) originates from a study of blood T cell repertoires in COVID-19 (dated by TCRdb to the early 2020s). Background on the whole study: Samples from collaborators originated in the United States, Italy and Spain and spanned both the acute and convalescent phases of COVID-19. The prospective study material was composed of cDNA or gDNA derived from T cells, B-cell-depleted T cells, or PBMCs. The dataset comprised deeply sampled blood TCRbeta repertoires from subjects exposed to, actively infected with, or recovered from COVID-19. Where available, HLA class I and class II types were obtained from metadata supplied by the sample provider rather than from assay-based typing. Sample metadata almost always included a de-identified subject ID, COVID-19 status, age in years and sex. The samples were drawn from two sources: the first 160 participants of the ongoing ImmuneRACE study, and about 1,300 subjects contributed by 6 global collaborators. The repertoires were released in a freely available public database intended as a resource for research on the immune response to SARS-CoV-2.

Points on this clone: Its antigen remains undetermined. One base away there is no much larger clone; base qualities are not given.

TCRbeta CDR3 regions were amplified from genomic DNA using the immunoSEQ Assay, a bias-controlled multiplex PCR. The original methods were these. Within the assay, amplification of reference gene primers was used to estimate how many nucleated cells each sample contained. To quantify the absolute abundance of each unique TCRbeta CDR3 rearrangement, sequence reads were collapsed and filtered. For each sample, productive Simpson clonality was calculated as the square root of Simpson's diversity index across productive rearrangements. The table comes from immuneACCESS by way of TCRdb, which keeps in-frame sequences with V and J called. Part of the clones is missing from these tables; in studies checked, under half for an unresolved V gene and the rest for unknown reasons. V and J calls and clone size follow that table, whereas D and trimming were derived from the DNA. The sample table lists 150,000 to 200,000 clones, approximately 80% of them with a count of one. The ten largest clones add up to 10% to 15% of the sample.

Taken from the germline V gene (reference sequence), the CDR1 and CDR2 loops are LGHDT and YNNKEL. The junction shows trimming of 1 base on V and 6 bases on J, plus 9 bases between the germline ends. Spanning cysteine to phenylalanine, the CDR3 consists of 13 amino acids. This entry keeps only the CDR3 DNA: 39 bases, framed from base 1. Points the paper makes about the study in general: Clinical and demographic metadata were provided uncurated, with the amount varying by source and participant.

In the prospective study, participants were about 18 to 89 years old, resided in under 30 geographic areas of the United States, and were enrolled through a virtual design. In the prospective study, cohorts were assigned on the basis of participant-reported clinical history obtained from a screening survey and a study questionnaire. ImmuneRACE Cohort 3 recovered participants were defined by two consecutive negative NP/OP PCR tests, healthcare professional clearance, or symptom resolution. Each participant in the prospective study had whole blood, serum and a nasopharyngeal or oropharyngeal swab collected by mobile phlebotomists. Additional blood draws and questionnaires over an approximately 2-month period could optionally be provided by prospective study participants. Blood samples from the prospective study were shipped frozen or at room temperature prior to DNA extraction.

The source is a woman aged 60 to 75 who had recovered from COVID-19. The sequence links TRBV3-1 (or the pseudogene TRBV3-2) to TRBJ1-1; no D gene call is confident. The sample was PBMCs or T cells enriched from blood (not recorded which). The CDR3 protein: CASSQGYGAEAFF. DNA sequence: TGTGCCAGCAGCCAAGGATACGGAGCTGAAGCTTTCTTT.